The clone carrying this T cell receptor (beta chain) was counted ten times or more. CDR1 and CDR2 (germline): MNHEY, SVGAGI. The CDR3 is made up of 15 amino acids. V shed 0 bases and J shed 4 bases, with 12 bases lying between them. TCRdb re-analysed the reads in MiXCR, keeping a single row per CDR3 protein. Counted here are approximately 500,000 distinct CDR3 sequences, 11% occurring once; the ten biggest clones make up roughly a tenth. The sample comes from a study of T cell repertoires in cytomegalovirus infection. This TCR was sampled from a human donor in good health (CMV status not recorded). Some clones in this sample may be carry-over from other donors' samples. The chain employs TRBV6-5 and TRBJ1-2, with D possibly matching TRBD1 (6 bases). Specimen: PBMCs. Written as DNA, the CDR3 is TGTGCCAGCAGTTACTCGTGGCAGGGGACCTATGGCTACACCTTC. This sequence encodes CASSYSWQGTYGYTF.